The clone carrying this T cell receptor (beta chain) appeared many times. The data derive from a study of T cells after yellow fever vaccination. The CDR3 runs to 11 residues. Germline values: CDR1 MNHEY, CDR2 SVGEGT. V was pared by 5 bases and J by 12 bases, with 11 bases between. TCRdb reprocessed the 5' RACE reads with MiXCR, giving one entry per CDR3 protein. The sample shows fewer than 150,000 distinct CDR3 sequences, 5.5% to 8% of them seen only once. The rearrangement uses TRBV6-2 or TRBV6-3 and TRBJ2-1, with no clear D. The source of this sequence is a man younger than 30 who received the YFV17D yellow fever vaccine. Sequencing used CD4+ T cells sorted from PBMCs, obtained more than 35 days after the first yellow fever vaccination. Here the CDR3 reads CASSHGPLQFF. The CDR3 coding sequence is TGTGCCAGCAGTCACGGACCACTGCAGTTCTTC.